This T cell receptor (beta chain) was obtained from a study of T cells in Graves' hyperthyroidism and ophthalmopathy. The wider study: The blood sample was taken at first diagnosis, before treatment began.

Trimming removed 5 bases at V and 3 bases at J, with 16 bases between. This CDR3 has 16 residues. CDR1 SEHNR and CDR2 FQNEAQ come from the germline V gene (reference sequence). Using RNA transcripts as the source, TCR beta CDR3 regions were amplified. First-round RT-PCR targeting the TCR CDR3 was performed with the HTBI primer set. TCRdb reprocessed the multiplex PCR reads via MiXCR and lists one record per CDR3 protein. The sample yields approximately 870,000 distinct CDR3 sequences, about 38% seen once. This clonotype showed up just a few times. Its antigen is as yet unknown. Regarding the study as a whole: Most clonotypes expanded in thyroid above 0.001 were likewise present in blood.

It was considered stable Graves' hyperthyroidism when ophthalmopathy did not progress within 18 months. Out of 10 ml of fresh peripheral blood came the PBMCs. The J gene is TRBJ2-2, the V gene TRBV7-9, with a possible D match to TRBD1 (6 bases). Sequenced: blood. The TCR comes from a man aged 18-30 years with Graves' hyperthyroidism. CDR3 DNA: TGTGCCAGCAGCCTAACAGGGATGGGTGACACCGGGGAGCTGTTTTTT. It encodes CASSLTGMGDTGELFF.